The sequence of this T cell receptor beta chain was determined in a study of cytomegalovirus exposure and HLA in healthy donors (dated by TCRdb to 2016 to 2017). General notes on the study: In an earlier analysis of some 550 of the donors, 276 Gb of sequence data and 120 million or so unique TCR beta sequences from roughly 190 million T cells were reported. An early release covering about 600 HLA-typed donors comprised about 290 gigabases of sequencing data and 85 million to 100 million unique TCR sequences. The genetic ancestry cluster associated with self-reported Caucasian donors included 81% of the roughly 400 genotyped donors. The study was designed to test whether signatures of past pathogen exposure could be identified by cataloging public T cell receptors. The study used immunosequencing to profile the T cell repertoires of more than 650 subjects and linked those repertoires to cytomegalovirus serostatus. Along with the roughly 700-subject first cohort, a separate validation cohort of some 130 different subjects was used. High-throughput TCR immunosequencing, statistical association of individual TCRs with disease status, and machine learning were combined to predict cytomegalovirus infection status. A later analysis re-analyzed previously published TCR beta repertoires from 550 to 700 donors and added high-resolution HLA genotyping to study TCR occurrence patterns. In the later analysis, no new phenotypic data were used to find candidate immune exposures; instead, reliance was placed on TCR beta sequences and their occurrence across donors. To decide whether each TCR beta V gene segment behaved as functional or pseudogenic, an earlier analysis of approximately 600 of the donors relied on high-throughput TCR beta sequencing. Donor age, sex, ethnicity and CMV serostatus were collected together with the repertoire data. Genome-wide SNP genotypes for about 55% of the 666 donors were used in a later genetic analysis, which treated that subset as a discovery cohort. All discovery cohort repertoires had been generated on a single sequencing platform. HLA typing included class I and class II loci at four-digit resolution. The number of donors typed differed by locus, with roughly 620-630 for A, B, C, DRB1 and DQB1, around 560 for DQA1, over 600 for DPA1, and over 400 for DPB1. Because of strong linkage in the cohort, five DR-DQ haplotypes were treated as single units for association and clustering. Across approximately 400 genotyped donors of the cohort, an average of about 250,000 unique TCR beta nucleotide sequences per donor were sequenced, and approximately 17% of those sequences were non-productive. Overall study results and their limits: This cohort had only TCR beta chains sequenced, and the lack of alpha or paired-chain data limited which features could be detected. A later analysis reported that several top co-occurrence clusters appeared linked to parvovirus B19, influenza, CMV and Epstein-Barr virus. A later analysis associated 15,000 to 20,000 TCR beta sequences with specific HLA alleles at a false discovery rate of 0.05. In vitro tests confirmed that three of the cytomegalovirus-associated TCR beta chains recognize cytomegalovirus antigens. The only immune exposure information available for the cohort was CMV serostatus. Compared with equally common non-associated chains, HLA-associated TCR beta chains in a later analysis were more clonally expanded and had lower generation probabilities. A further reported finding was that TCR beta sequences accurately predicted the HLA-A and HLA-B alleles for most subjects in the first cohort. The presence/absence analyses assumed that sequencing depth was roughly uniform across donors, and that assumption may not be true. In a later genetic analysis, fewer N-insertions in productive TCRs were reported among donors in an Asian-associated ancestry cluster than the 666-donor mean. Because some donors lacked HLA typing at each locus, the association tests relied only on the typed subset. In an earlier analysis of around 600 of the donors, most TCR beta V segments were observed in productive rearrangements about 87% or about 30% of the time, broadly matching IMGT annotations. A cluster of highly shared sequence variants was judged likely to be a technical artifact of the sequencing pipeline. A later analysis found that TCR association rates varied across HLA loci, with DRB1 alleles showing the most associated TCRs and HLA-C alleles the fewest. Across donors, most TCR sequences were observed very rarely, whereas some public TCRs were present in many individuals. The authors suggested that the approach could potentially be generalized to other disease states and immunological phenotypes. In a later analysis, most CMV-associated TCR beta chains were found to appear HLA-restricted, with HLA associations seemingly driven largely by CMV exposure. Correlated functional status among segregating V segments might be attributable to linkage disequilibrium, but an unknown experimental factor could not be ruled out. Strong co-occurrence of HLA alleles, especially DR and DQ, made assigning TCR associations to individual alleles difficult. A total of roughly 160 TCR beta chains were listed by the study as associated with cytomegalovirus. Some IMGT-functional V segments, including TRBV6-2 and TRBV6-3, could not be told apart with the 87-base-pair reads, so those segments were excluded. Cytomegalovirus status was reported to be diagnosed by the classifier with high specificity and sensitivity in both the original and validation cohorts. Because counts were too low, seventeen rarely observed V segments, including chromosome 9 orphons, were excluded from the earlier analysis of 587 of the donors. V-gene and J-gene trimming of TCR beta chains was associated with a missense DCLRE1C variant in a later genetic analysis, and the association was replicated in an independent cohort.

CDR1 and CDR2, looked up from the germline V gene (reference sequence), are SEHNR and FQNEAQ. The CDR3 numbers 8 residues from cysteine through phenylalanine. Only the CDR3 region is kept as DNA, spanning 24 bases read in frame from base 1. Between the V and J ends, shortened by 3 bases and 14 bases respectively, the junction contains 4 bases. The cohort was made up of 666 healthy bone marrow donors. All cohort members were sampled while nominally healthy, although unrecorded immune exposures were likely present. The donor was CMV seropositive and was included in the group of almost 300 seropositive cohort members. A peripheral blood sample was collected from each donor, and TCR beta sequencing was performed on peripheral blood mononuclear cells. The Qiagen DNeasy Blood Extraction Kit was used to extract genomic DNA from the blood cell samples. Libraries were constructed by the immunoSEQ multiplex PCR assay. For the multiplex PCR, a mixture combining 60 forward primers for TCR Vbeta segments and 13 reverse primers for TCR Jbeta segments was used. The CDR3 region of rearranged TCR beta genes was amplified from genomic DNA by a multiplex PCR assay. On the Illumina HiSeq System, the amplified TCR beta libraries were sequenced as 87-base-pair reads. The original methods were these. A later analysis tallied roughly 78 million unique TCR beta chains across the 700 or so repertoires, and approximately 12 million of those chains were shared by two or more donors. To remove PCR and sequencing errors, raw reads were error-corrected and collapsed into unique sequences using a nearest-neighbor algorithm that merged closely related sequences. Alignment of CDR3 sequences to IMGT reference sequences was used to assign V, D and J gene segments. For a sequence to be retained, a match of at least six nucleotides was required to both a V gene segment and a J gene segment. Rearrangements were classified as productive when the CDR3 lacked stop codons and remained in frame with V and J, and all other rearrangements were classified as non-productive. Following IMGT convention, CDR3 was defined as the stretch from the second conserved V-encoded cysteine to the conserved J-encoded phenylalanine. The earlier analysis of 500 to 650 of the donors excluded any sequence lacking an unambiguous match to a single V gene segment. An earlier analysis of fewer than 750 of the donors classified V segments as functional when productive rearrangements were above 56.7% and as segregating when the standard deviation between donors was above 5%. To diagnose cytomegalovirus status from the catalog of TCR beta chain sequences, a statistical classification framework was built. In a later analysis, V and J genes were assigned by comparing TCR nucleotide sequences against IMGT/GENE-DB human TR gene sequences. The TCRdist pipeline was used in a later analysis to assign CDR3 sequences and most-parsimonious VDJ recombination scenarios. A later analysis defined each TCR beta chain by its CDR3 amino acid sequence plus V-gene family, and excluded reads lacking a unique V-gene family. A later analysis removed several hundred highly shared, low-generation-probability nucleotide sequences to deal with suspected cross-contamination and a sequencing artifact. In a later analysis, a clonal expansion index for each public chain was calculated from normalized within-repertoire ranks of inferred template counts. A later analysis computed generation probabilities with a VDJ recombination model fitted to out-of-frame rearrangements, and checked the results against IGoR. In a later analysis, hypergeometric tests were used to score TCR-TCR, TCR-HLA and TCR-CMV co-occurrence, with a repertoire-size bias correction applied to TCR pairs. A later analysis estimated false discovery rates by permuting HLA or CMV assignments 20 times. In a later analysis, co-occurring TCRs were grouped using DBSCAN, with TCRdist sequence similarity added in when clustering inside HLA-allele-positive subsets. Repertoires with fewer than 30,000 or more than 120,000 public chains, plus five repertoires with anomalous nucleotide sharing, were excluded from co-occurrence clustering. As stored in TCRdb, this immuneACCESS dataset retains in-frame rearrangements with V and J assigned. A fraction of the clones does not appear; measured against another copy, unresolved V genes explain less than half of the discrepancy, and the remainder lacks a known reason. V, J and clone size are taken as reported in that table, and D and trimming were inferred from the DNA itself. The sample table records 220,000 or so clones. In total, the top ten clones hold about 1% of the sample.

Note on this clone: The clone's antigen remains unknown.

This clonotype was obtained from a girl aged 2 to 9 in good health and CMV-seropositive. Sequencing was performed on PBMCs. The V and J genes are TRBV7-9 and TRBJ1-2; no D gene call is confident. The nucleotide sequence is TGTGCCAGCAGCTTGGCTACCTTC. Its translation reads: CASSLATF.